This TCR beta chain is from a study of T cell responses to AZD1222 COVID-19 vaccine. Study-wide findings and caveats: Spike as a whole was targeted by vaccine-associated CD4 TCRs, dominant at 160-218 and 743-854. It was only a handful of AZD1222 recipients who were seropositive at baseline. Donors were chiefly white British, with a greater number of females, and clonal diversity was perhaps underestimated.

With respect to this clone: Its antigen is unidentified.

Trimming cost V 3 bases and J 7 bases; bases outside gene matches: 9. The CDR3 consists of 14 residues. Germline V CDR1 and CDR2: SGDLS, YYNGEE. Generated by immunoSEQ multiplex PCR, the TCRdb table keeps only in-frame clones and is missing some. The sample has about 84,000 clones; roughly 89% are singletons. This sequence joins TRBV9 and TRBJ2-7; 8 bases map to TRBD1. The TCR sequence derives from an adult who received the AZD1222 COVID-19 vaccine. The sample here was peripheral blood, taken 28 days after the second AZD1222 dose. CDR3 region: CASSARTGPGEQYF. In nucleotides, the CDR3 is TGTGCCAGCAGCGCTAGGACAGGGCCGGGGGAGCAGTACTTC.